The 16 T cell receptor beta chains below come from one sample, sequenced in a study of CD8 T cells in Susac syndrome. RNA was extracted with the RNeasy kit, and a quantity of 0.5 to 1 ug was reverse transcribed using random hexamers. TCRdb redid the calling of the immunoSEQ multiplex PCR reads with MiXCR, one entry per CDR3 protein. The sample yields some 180,000 distinct CDR3 sequences, 85% to 95% seen once. The source material was CD4+ T cells from PBMCs. All receptors derive from a human donor with Susac syndrome.

V usage is TRBV6-1 and J usage is TRBJ2-7, with 12 bases aligning to TRBD1. V shed 3 bases and J 4 bases; nucleotides not matched to a gene: 4. Germline CDR1 is MNHNS and CDR2 is SASEGT. This CDR3 is built from 15 residues. CDR3 in amino acids: CASSDGDRGPYEQYF. CDR3 bases: TGTGCCAGCAGTGACGGGGACAGGGGGCCATACGAGCAGTACTTC.

The chain uses TRBV7-2 and TRBJ1-1; unclear D gene. CDR1 is SGHTA, CDR2 FQGNSA, per germline. V gave up 4 bases and J gave up 3 bases, with 6 bases separating them. The CDR3 covers 12 residues. The CDR3 spells CASSSSDTEAFF. CDR3 coding DNA: TGTGCCAGCAGCTCCTCAGACACTGAAGCTTTCTTT.

The genes are TRBV28 and TRBJ2-7, with 7 positions matching TRBD1. The CDR3 consists of 13 residues. CDR1 MDHEN and CDR2 SYDVKM come from the germline V gene. V lost 10 bases, J lost 2 bases, and 8 bases stayed unmatched. CDR3 residues: CAIGDSATYEQYF. CDR3 coding DNA: TGTGCCATTGGGGACAGTGCAACCTACGAGCAGTACTTC. The full variable domain, its missing parts supplied by reference TRBV28 and TRBJ2-7, is DVKVTQSSRYLVKRTGEKVFLECVQDMDHENMFWYRQDPGLGLRLIYFSYDVKMKEKGDIPEGYSVSREKKERFSLILESASTNQTSMYLCAIGDSATYEQYFGPGTRLTVT.

This chain connects TRBV18 to TRBJ1-6; possible D gene TRBD1, 6 bases. The germline V gene encodes CDR1 KGHSH and CDR2 LQKENI. Trimming removed 3 bases at V and 9 bases at J, with 15 bases between. The CDR3 contains 15 residues. DNA for the CDR3: TGTGCCAGCTCACCGGGGGGGGCCTGGGGTTCACCCCTCCACTTT. It is translated as CASSPGGAWGSPLHF.

This clonotype was counted between two and nine times. One end of the junction does not line up with germline, which may come from a read error. The chain couples TRBV3-1 to TRBJ1-6; D possibly corresponds to TRBD1 (6 bases). Germline CDR1 reads LGHDT; CDR2 reads YNNKEL (reference sequence). The CDR3 extends over 15 amino acids. The CDR3 reads CASSQEAGARSPLHF. The DNA for the CDR3 is TGTGCCAGCAGCCAAGAAGCAGGGGCTCGGTCACCCCTCCATTTT.

The chain has TRBV19 and TRBJ2-6, with 12 bases matching TRBD2. Germline CDR1 reads LNHDA; CDR2 reads SQIVND (reference sequence). The CDR3 is 17 residues long. V shed 6 bases and J 2 bases; nucleotides not matched to a gene: 5. CDR3 protein: CASSRLAGGTGANVLTF. CDR3 nucleotide sequence: TGTGCCAGTAGCCGGCTAGCGGGGGGGACTGGGGCCAACGTCCTGACTTTC. Together with reference TRBV19 and TRBJ2-6, the CDR3 gives the full variable domain: DGGITQSPKYLFRKEGQNVTLSCEQNLNHDAMYWYRQDPGQGLRLIYYSQIVNDFQKGDIAEGYSVSREKKESFPLTVTSAQKNPTAFYLCASSRLAGGTGANVLTFGAGSRLTVL.

The V gene is TRBV5-1, the J gene TRBJ2-5; D tentatively fits TRBD1 or TRBD2 (7 bases each). Per the germline V gene, CDR1 is SGHRS and CDR2 is YFSETQ. This CDR3 has 15 amino acids. V lost 3 bases to trimming and J lost 2 bases, with 14 bases between them. As DNA, the CDR3 is TGCGCCAGCAGCTGGACTAGGGACAGACAAGAGACCCAGTACTTC. Amino acid sequence: CASSWTRDRQETQYF.

The rearrangement joins TRBV10-3 to TRBJ1-1; D not certain. Germline V CDR1 and CDR2: ENHRY, SYGVKD. Deletions cut 2 bases from V and 1 base from J, with 5 bases between. The CDR3 runs 13 residues. The CDR3 here is CAISEVRNTEAFF. The CDR3 DNA follows: TGTGCCATCAGTGAGGTGAGGAACACTGAAGCTTTCTTT.

The chain employs TRBV20-1 and TRBJ1-3, with TRBD1 as a possible D gene (6 bases). Trimming removed 5 bases at V and 0 bases at J, with 11 bases between. The CDR3 extends over 14 amino acids. Germline-derived CDR1 and CDR2 are DFQATT and SNEGSKA (reference sequence). CDR3 region: CSAAQGTSGNTIYF. In DNA form, the CDR3 reads TGCAGTGCTGCTCAGGGGACCTCTGGAAACACCATATATTTT.

This clonotype has a handful of counts. V and J are TRBV25-1 and TRBJ2-7; D gene uncertain. The CDR3 runs 11 residues. Deletions cut 6 bases from V and 2 bases from J, with 5 bases between. In germline, CDR1 is MGHDK, CDR2 SYGVNS. The CDR3 coding sequence is TGTGCCAGCAGGTCCGCCTACGAGCAGTACTTC. Translated: CASRSAYEQYF.

The chain recombines TRBV5-6 with TRBJ2-3; weak D call: TRBD2 (5 bases). Germline-derived CDR1 and CDR2 are SGHDT and YYEEEE. This CDR3 has 16 residues. The V end was cut by 2 bases, the J end by 2 bases, with 15 bases between. The CDR3: CASSLEGVITTDTQYF. The CDR3 DNA sequence: TGTGCCAGCAGCTTAGAGGGAGTGATAACCACAGATACGCAGTATTTT.

The rearrangement joins TRBV3-1 to TRBJ2-1; D remains ambiguous. The V gene lost 2 bases and the J gene lost 2 bases, with 13 bases spanning the gap. The CDR3 is made up of 16 amino acids. CDR1 is LGHDT and CDR2 is YNNKEL in the germline V gene (reference sequence). The CDR3 bases are TGTGCCAGCAGCCAATTCATCTCCTTTCCCTACAATGAGCAGTTCTTC. Its translation is CASSQFISFPYNEQFF.

The gene calls are TRBV28 and TRBJ2-1; TRBD2 matches at 10 bases. The trim removed 5 bases at V and 5 bases at J, leaving 6 bases unmatched. The germline CDR1 and CDR2 sequences are MDHEN and SYDVKM. The CDR3 has 15 amino acids. DNA of the CDR3: TGTGCCAGCAGTCGTAGCGGGAGGCCGAACAATGAGCAGTTCTTC. Amino acids: CASSRSGRPNNEQFF.

V gene TRBV7-2 combines with J gene TRBJ1-6, with a tentative D call TRBD1 (6 bases). V was pared by 5 bases and J by 5 bases, with 10 bases between. The CDR3 is 14 residues long. From germline, CDR1 is SGHTA and CDR2 FQGNSA. Here the CDR3 reads CASSPWTDNSPLHF. In nucleotides, the CDR3 is TGTGCCAGCAGCCCGTGGACAGATAATTCACCCCTCCACTTT. Based on the CDR3 plus reference TRBV7-2 and TRBJ1-6, the full variable domain is GAGVSQSPSNKVTEKGKDVELRCDPISGHTALYWYRQSLGQGLEFLIYFQGNSAPDKSGLPSDRFSAERTGGSVSTLTIQRTQQEDSAVYLCASSPWTDNSPLHFGNGTRLTVT.

This clonotype was seen once. The rearrangement links TRBV18 to TRBJ1-4; D might be TRBD1 (6 bases). With 2 bases removed from V and 7 bases from J, the gap between germline ends came to 11 bases. The CDR3 is 14 amino acids. Germline CDR1 KGHSH, CDR2 LQKENI. The CDR3 sequence: CASSPSRTAEKLFF. The CDR3 region has the DNA TGTGCCAGCTCACCAAGTCGGACAGCTGAAAAACTGTTTTTT.

This sequence joins TRBV9 and TRBJ2-3, with TRBD2 matching 14 bases. Germline assignment: CDR1 SGDLS and CDR2 YYNGEE. This CDR3 comprises 16 residues. V shed 0 bases, J shed 5 bases, and the junction held 2 bases outside the gene matches. The CDR3 spells CASSVGTSGGIDTQYF. CDR3 coding DNA: TGTGCCAGCAGCGTAGGGACTAGCGGGGGGATAGATACGCAGTATTTT.